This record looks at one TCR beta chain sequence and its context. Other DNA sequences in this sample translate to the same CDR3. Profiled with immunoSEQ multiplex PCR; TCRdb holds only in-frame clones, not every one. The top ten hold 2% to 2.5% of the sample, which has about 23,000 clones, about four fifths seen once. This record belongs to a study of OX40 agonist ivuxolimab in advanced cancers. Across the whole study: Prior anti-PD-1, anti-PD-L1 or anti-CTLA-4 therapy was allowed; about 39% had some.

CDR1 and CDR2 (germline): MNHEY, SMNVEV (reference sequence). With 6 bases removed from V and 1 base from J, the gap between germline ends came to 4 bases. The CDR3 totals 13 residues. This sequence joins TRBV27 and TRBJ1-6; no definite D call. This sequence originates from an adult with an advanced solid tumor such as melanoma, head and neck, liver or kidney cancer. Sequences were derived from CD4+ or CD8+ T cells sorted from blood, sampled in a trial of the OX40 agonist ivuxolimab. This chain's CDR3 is CASRESYNSPLHF. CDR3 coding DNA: TGTGCCAGCAGAGAATCCTATAATTCACCCCTCCACTTT.